This T cell receptor (beta chain) was found in a study of shared clonotypes between healthy human individuals. This CDR3 region has 14 residues. Germline-derived CDR1 and CDR2 are SGHDT and YYEEEE. V shed 0 bases and J shed 3 bases, with 10 bases lying between them. Clones were sequenced by immunoSEQ multiplex PCR, and TCRdb holds only the in-frame ones, with some missing. The top ten clones hold 0.6% to 0.75% of a sample with roughly 1,000,000 clones, about 80% of them seen once. On this clone itself: Its matching antigen is unknown.

Study-wide results and limits: Generally, naive subsets came out with larger estimated richness than memory subsets.

Sample: memory CD4+ T cells from PBMCs. Subset indicated: CD45RA-negative fraction. This clonotype was sampled from a man younger than 35 in good health. Some clones in this sample may be carry-over from other donors' samples. The chain couples TRBV5-6 to TRBJ2-7; no clear D gene. This CDR3 reads CASSLAGKSYEQYF. The CDR3 DNA sequence: TGTGCCAGCAGCTTGGCCGGAAAGAGCTACGAGCAGTACTTC.